This T cell receptor (beta chain) was recovered during a study of T cells in Graves' hyperthyroidism and ophthalmopathy. The study, taken as a whole, reports: A model using 13 V-J features told ophthalmopathy apart from stable hyperthyroidism.

Authors of the study amplified TCR beta CDR3 regions from RNA transcripts. TCR CDR3 regions were first amplified by RT-PCR with HTBI primers. TCRdb itself ran the multiplex PCR reads through MiXCR, one entry per CDR3 protein. Among roughly 380,000 distinct CDR3 sequences listed, over 15% were seen once. Worth noting for this clonotype: Its antigen is unknown.

CDR3 length equals 13 residues. Germline V gene sequence: CDR1 MNHEY, CDR2 SVGAGI. Deletions cut 2 bases from V and 4 bases from J, with 8 bases between. Isolation of PBMCs was performed on 8 to 10 ml fresh peripheral blood. The clonotype was recovered from a woman younger than 35 with Graves' hyperthyroidism. Sequencing used blood. J is TRBJ1-2 and V is TRBV6-5; D is unresolved. The CDR3 bases are TGTGCCAGCAGTTACGGGTTGGGCTATGGCTACACCTTC. Its protein product is CASSYGLGYGYTF.